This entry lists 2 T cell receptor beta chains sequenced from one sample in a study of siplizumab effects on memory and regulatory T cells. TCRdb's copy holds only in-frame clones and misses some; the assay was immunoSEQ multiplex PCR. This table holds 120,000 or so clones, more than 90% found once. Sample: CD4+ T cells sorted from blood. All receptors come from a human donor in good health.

CDR3 DNA: TGCAGCGTGACCGCGGGTTTGAACACTGAAGCTTTCTTT. Amino acids: CSVTAGLNTEAFF. The chain carries TRBV29-1 and TRBJ1-1; D ambiguous. The CDR3 contains 13 residues. V lost 6 bases and J lost 0, with 11 bases in between. CDR1 and CDR2 from the germline V gene are SQVTM and ANQGSEA.

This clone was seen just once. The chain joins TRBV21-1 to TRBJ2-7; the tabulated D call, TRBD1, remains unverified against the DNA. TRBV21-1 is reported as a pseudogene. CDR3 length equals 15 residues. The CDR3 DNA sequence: TGTGCCAGCAGCACCGTCCGGGACAGGGGCAACGAGCAGTACTTC. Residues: CASSTVRDRGNEQYF.